This TCR beta chain was observed in a study of shared clonotypes between healthy human individuals. For this clone: As yet, its antigen is unknown.

CDR3 length: 14 amino acids. Trimming shortened V by 6 bases and J by 3 bases, and 11 bases separated the two germline ends. Per the germline V gene, CDR1 is MNHNS and CDR2 is SASEGT. The study, taken as a whole, reports: Relative to memory subsets, naive subsets generally showed larger estimated richness. Shared across a handful of donors were around 5% of the naive CD4 clonotypes. Donor clonotype sharing was expected to depend on sequencing depth.

Genomic DNA of every subset was divided equally among multiple immunoSEQ plates. Profiled with immunoSEQ multiplex PCR; TCRdb holds only in-frame clones, not every one. Of a few hundred thousand clones listed, 50% to 80% were seen once; the top ten hold around 10%. This clonotype originated in a young man in good health. The sequenced sample consisted of memory CD4+ T cells sorted from blood. As for subset: CD45RA-negative fraction. The chain combines TRBV6-1 with TRBJ2-2; D is undetermined. The CDR3 bases are TGTGCCAGCAGGCGGCCGGCAGACACCGGGGAGCTGTTTTTT. Its translation: CASRRPADTGELFF.